The entry below describes one T cell receptor beta chain. Under the authors' procedure: Amplification of reference gene primers provided the estimated nucleated cell counts. Assay used: immunoSEQ multiplex PCR; TCRdb lists only in-frame clones, some missing. V and J calls and clone size come straight from that table; D and trimming were deduced from the DNA. The sample includes fewer than 90,000 clones, 86% of them seen just once. Trimming cost V 1 base and J 4 bases, with 7 bases left between them. Germline V lookup: CDR1 SEHNR, CDR2 FQNEAQ (reference sequence). The CDR3 spans 14 residues. The data are from a study of blood T cell repertoires in COVID-19. Study summary: There were acute and convalescent COVID-19 samples, and they came from the United States, Italy and Spain.

The TCR sequence derives from a man in his thirties or forties with acute or convalescent COVID-19. Sample: peripheral blood. The chain combines TRBV7-9 with TRBJ2-2; perhaps TRBD2 as D (5 bases). In nucleotides, the CDR3 is TGTGCCAGCAGCTTAGATCGGGGCACCGGGGAGCTGTTTTTT. Translation: CASSLDRGTGELFF.